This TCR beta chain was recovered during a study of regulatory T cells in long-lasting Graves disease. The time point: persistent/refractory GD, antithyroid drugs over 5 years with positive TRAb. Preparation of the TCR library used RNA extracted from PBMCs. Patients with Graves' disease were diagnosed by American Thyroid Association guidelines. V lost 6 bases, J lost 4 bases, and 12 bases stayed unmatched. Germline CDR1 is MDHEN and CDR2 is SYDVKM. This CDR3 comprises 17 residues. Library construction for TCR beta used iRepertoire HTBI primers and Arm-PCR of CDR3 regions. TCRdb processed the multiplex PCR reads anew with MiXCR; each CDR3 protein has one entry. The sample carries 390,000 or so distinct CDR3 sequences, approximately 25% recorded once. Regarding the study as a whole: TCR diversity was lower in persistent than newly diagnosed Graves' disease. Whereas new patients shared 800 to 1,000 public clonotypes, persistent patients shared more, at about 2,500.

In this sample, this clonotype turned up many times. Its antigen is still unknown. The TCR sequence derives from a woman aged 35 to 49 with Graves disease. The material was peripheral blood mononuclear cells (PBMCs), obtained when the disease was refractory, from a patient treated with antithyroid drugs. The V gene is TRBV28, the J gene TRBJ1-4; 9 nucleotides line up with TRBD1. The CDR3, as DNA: TGTGCCAGCAGCCTCCTCCGGGACAGGGCTTTTAATGAAAAACTGTTTTTT. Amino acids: CASSLLRDRAFNEKLFF. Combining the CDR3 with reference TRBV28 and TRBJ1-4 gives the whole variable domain DVKVTQSSRYLVKRTGEKVFLECVQDMDHENMFWYRQDPGLGLRLIYFSYDVKMKEKGDIPEGYSVSREKKERFSLILESASTNQTSMYLCASSLLRDRAFNEKLFFGSGTQLSVL.